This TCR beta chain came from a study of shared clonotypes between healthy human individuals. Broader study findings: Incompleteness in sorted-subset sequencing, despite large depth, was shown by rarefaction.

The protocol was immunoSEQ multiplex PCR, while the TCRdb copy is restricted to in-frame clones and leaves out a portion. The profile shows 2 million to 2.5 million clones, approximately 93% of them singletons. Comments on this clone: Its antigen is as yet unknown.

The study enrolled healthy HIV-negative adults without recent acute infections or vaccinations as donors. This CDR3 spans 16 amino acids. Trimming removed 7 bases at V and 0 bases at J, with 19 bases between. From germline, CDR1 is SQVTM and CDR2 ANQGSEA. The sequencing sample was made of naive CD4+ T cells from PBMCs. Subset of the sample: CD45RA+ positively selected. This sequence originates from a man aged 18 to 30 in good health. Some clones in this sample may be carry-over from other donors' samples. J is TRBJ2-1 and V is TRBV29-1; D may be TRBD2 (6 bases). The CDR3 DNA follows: TGCAGCGGGCTGGTACTAGCTCAGAGCTCCTACAATGAGCAGTTCTTC. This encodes CSGLVLAQSSYNEQFF.